The 3 T cell receptor beta chains presented below share a single source sample, sequenced in a study of T cell responses to AZD1222 COVID-19 vaccine. Clones were read by immunoSEQ multiplex PCR, and TCRdb kept only the in-frame ones, dropping some. The repertoire holds about 160,000 clones, with 90% to 95% as singletons. The starting material was peripheral blood, obtained on day 0 of AZD1222 vaccination. These receptors all come from an adult in good health.

In nucleotides, the CDR3 is TGTGCCAGCAGCCCAGCGCTTCACGAGCAGTACTTC. Its translation is CASSPALHEQYF. The rearrangement uses TRBV3-1 (or the pseudogene TRBV3-2) and TRBJ2-7; D gene unclear. Trimming pared 4 bases from V and 5 bases from J, leaving 9 bases between. Germline V gene data show CDR1 as LGHDT and CDR2 as YNNKEL (reference sequence). This CDR3 spans 12 amino acids.

V is TRBV20-1 and J is TRBJ2-7; 11 nucleotides agree with TRBD1. The CDR3 extends over 15 amino acids. Unmatched junction bases numbered 11, after V lost 3 bases and J lost 7 bases. Germline V gene data show CDR1 as DFQATT and CDR2 as SNEGSKA (reference sequence). For the CDR3, the DNA is TGCAGTGCTAGTCCCGGGACAGGGGGTGTGGGGGAGCAGTACTTC. This encodes CSASPGTGGVGEQYF.

V usage is TRBV4-3 and J usage is TRBJ1-5; no reliable D call. The CDR3 loop spans 13 amino acids. The ends were cut back, 0 bases at V and 4 bases at J, with 4 bases in the middle. Germline CDR1 is LGHNA and CDR2 is YSLEER. CDR3 amino acids: CASSQDRNQPQHF. CDR3 sequence (DNA): TGCGCCAGCAGCCAAGATAGGAATCAGCCCCAGCATTTT.